This TCR beta chain was captured by sequencing in a study of persistence of HIV-infected CD4 T cells. This clone has a single count. Antigen unknown. The libraries were made with immunoSEQ version 4 in survey mode. The assay was immunoSEQ multiplex PCR, and TCRdb's table has in-frame clones only and misses some. The sample includes fewer than 30,000 clones, about four fifths of them seen just once. Trimming pared 5 bases from V and 6 bases from J, leaving 17 bases between. The CDR3 loop spans 15 amino acids. The germline V gene encodes CDR1 SGHAT and CDR2 FQNNGV. Stimulation used about 10 ug/mL lysate from CMV-infected fibroblasts. Sorted nonresponding memory CD4+ T cells were CD40L-negative, CD69-negative, CD45RO-high.

This sequence joins TRBV11-2 and TRBJ2-4, with a weak D call TRBD1 (6 bases). The sequencing here drew on CD4+ T cells sorted from PBMCs after 18-hour stimulation, taken from a patient who received antiretroviral therapy. The receptor was derived from an adult man with HIV who was CMV-seropositive. The CDR3 nucleotides read TGTGCCAGCAGCCCAAGGACAGCCCTATCAAACATTCAGTACTTC. Its translation is CASSPRTALSNIQYF.